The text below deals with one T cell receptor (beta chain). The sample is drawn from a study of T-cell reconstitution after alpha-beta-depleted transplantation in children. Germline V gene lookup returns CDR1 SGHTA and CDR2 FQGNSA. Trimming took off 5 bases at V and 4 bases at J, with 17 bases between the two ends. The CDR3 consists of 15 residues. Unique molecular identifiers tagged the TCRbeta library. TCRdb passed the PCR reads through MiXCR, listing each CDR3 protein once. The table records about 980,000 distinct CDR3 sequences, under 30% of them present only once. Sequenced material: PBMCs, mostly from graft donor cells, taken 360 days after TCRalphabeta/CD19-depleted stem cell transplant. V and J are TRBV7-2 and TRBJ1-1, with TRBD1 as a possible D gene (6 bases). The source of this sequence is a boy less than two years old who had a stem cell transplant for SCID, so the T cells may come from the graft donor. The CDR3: CASSPGGAIGTEAFF. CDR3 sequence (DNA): TGTGCCAGCAGCCCGGGGGGGGCGATAGGCACTGAAGCTTTCTTT.